The T cell receptor (beta chain) described here comes from a study of blood T cell repertoires in COVID-19. The repertoire was sequenced with immunoSEQ multiplex PCR; TCRdb's copy has only in-frame clones and lacks some. There are 150,000 or so clones in the sample; 88% occur only once, and about 9.3% lies in the top ten. Per germline, CDR1 SEHNR and CDR2 FQNEAQ (reference sequence). V dropped 5 bases and J dropped 5 bases, with 22 bases sitting between them. This CDR3 is built from 16 residues. V gene TRBV7-9 combines with J gene TRBJ2-7; D is perhaps TRBD2 (5 bases). Source material: peripheral blood. The source of this sequence is a man aged 45-65 years with acute or convalescent COVID-19. The CDR3 DNA is TGTGCCAGCAGCGGCAAGGTCCGGATAGGAGCGGACGAGCAGTACTTC. Amino acids: CASSGKVRIGADEQYF.